The next 18 T cell receptor beta chains were all read from a single sample in a study of blood T cells in healthy people across ages. With a J-beta primer mix and a sample-barcoded 5' primer, a second PCR ran roughly 7 to 11 cycles. One entry per CDR3 protein results from TCRdb running MiXCR on the 5' RACE reads. The repertoire holds some 1,000,000 distinct CDR3 sequences, approximately 25% seen once, with around 0.75% in the top ten. These sequences were also reported in another study, on T cells of mothers and their children.

Sequenced: blood. These receptors came from a girl aged 2 to 9 in good health.

The chain couples TRBV5-1 to TRBJ1-6; perhaps TRBD1 as D (5 bases). From germline, CDR1 is SGHRS and CDR2 YFSETQ. The CDR3 is 13 residues long. Trimming removed 0 bases at V and 11 bases at J, with 9 bases between. CDR3 sequence: CASSLDAGPPLHF. The DNA for the CDR3 is TGCGCCAGCAGCTTGGATGCGGGACCACCCCTCCACTTT.

This chain uses TRBV2 with TRBJ2-1; 14 positions agree with TRBD2. The germline CDR1 and CDR2 sequences are SNHLY and FYNNEI. The ends lost 5 bases at V and 4 bases at J; junction bases unmatched: 7. There are 17 residues in the CDR3. DNA for the CDR3: TGTGCCAGCAGTTTTGGACTAGCGGGAGGAAAATACAATGAGCAGTTCTTC. Residues: CASSFGLAGGKYNEQFF.

This clonotype was counted between two and nine times. The rearrangement links TRBV12-3 or TRBV12-4 to TRBJ2-7; TRBD2 aligns across 14 bases. After removal of 8 bases from V and 7 bases from J, the junction contained 4 bases not matched to a gene. There are 13 residues in the CDR3. The CDR3, as DNA: TGTGCCAGCGGACTAGCGGGAGGAAGGGAGCAGTACTTC. Its protein product is CASGLAGGREQYF.

In this sample, this clonotype turned up a few times. The chain is built from TRBV11-3 and TRBJ2-5; D gene ambiguous. Between the trimmed V and J ends, which lost 1 base and 2 bases, there was a span of 11 bases. The CDR3 runs 15 residues. Germline CDR1 is SGHNT and CDR2 is YENEEA. The DNA of the CDR3 is TGTGCCAGCAGCTTAGGTTCGCCTCAACAAGAGACCCAGTACTTC. Protein product: CASSLGSPQQETQYF.

V and J are TRBV10-3 and TRBJ2-5; 10 nucleotides agree with TRBD1. The end of the DNA is better explained by TRBJ2-1, so the J call may be wrong. The CDR3 sequence is 15 residues long. Germline V gene lookup returns CDR1 ENHRY and CDR2 SYGVKD. The CDR3 coding sequence is TGTGCCATTAGGATTAGGACAGGGGGACGGAATGAGCAGTTCTTC. Amino acids: CAIRIRTGGRNEQFF.

This clonotype showed up many times. The rearrangement joins TRBV5-1 to TRBJ2-1; weak D call: TRBD2 (5 bases). Germline lookup yields CDR1 SGHRS and CDR2 YFSETQ. Trimming stripped 0 bases from V and 0 bases from J, with 7 bases between. This CDR3 comprises 15 residues. The CDR3 region has the DNA TGCGCCAGCAGCTTGGAGGCGGGCTCCTACAATGAGCAGTTCTTC. It codes for CASSLEAGSYNEQFF.

This rearrangement joins TRBV7-8 to TRBJ1-6; no clear D gene. From germline, CDR1 is SGHVS and CDR2 FQNEAQ. CDR3 length: 15 amino acids. The V and J ends lost 4 bases and 5 bases respectively, with 12 bases between them. The CDR3 sequence is CASSSALLDNSPLHF. CDR3 bases: TGTGCCAGCAGCTCCGCTTTGTTGGATAATTCACCCCTCCACTTT.

The chain couples TRBV15 to TRBJ2-3, with 7 bases lining up with TRBD2. CDR1 is LNHNV and CDR2 is YYDKDF in the germline V gene (reference sequence). The CDR3 totals 15 residues. V lost 7 bases and J lost 2; bases outside the gene matches: 9. The DNA for the CDR3 is TGTGCCACCACCGGGGGGAAAGATAACACAGATACGCAGTATTTT. Its protein product is CATTGGKDNTDTQYF.

The chain uses TRBV29-1 and TRBJ2-1; 7 bases are a match to TRBD2. Germline V gene lookup returns CDR1 SQVTM and CDR2 ANQGSEA. The length of the CDR3 is 11 residues. V lost 6 bases to trimming and J lost 10 bases; unmatched junction nucleotides: 6. The CDR3 is CSVGDYVEQFF. The CDR3 DNA follows: TGCAGCGTGGGGGACTATGTCGAGCAGTTCTTC.

The CDR3 loop reads CASSEVPGTEAFF. CDR3 DNA: TGTGCCAGCAGTGAAGTCCCAGGGACTGAAGCTTTCTTT. This chain links TRBV2 with TRBJ1-1, with a tentative D call TRBD1 (5 bases). The germline CDR1 and CDR2 sequences are SNHLY and FYNNEI. CDR3 size: 13 residues. Trimming left V 1 base short and J 5 bases short, with 8 bases between.

This clonotype was observed a few times. This chain joins TRBV7-2 and TRBJ2-5; no clear D. This CDR3 has 13 amino acids. V lost 4 bases and J lost 7, with 13 bases in between. The germline V gene has CDR1 SGHTA and CDR2 FQGNSA. The CDR3 DNA follows: TGTGCCAGCAGCTCTAAGACCGATTGGACCCAGTACTTC. This translates into CASSSKTDWTQYF.

This chain joins TRBV20-1 and TRBJ2-5; D uncertain. Between the trimmed V and J ends, which lost 6 bases and 0 bases, there was a span of 11 bases. The germline V gene encodes CDR1 DFQATT and CDR2 SNEGSKA (reference sequence). The CDR3 sequence is 13 residues long. The CDR3 DNA reads as TGCAGTGCACCTGGACCGCACCAAGAGACCCAGTACTTC. Amino acid sequence: CSAPGPHQETQYF.

This clonotype was recorded many times. The V and J genes are TRBV20-1 and TRBJ2-1; TRBD1 might be the D (6 bases). V lost 0 bases, J lost 4 bases, and 16 bases lay in between. The CDR3 runs 16 residues. CDR1 and CDR2 (germline): DFQATT, SNEGSKA (reference sequence). CDR3 residues: CSARDLEGVIYNEQFF. CDR3 DNA sequence: TGCAGTGCTAGAGATCTCGAGGGGGTAATTTACAATGAGCAGTTCTTC.

A few counts support this clonotype. This sequence joins TRBV2 and TRBJ2-7, with TRBD2 matching 9 bases. Germline CDR1 reads SNHLY; CDR2 reads FYNNEI. The CDR3 extends over 13 amino acids. V shed 6 bases, J shed 4 bases, and the junction held 4 bases outside the gene matches. This CDR3 is CASSGLATYEQYF. CDR3 bases: TGTGCCAGCAGCGGACTAGCGACATACGAGCAGTACTTC. Full variable domain (remainder filled in from reference TRBV2 and TRBJ2-7): EPEVTQTPSHQVTQMGQEVILRCVPISNHLYFYWYRQILGQKVEFLVSFYNNEISEKSEIFDDQFSVERPDGSNFTLKIRSTKLEDSAMYFCASSGLATYEQYFGPGTRLTVT.

The chain links TRBV4-3 to TRBJ2-2; D gene unclear. This CDR3 region has 18 residues. V lost 0 bases and J lost 1, with 15 bases in between. The germline gives CDR1 LGHNA, CDR2 YSLEER. The CDR3 bases are TGCGCCAGCAGCCAAGATCCCCACGGGTCTCTGAACACCGGGGAGCTGTTTTTT. This translates into CASSQDPHGSLNTGELFF.

This clonotype came up a few times. The chain recombines TRBV7-9 with TRBJ2-7; no definite D call. CDR1 and CDR2 from the germline V gene are SEHNR and FQNEAQ (reference sequence). The CDR3 covers 13 residues. V was pared by 5 bases and J by 3 bases, with 11 bases between. The DNA for the CDR3 is TGTGCCAGCAGCCCTGGAGACTTCTACGAGCAGTACTTC. It specifies CASSPGDFYEQYF.

V is TRBV6-4 and J is TRBJ2-3, with D tentatively TRBD1 or TRBD2 (5 bases each). Trimming removed 2 bases at V and 4 bases at J, with 16 bases between. Germline V gene data show CDR1 as MRHNA and CDR2 as SNTAGT. The CDR3 runs to 16 residues. The CDR3 loop is CASSDRGSDNADTQYF. CDR3 sequence (DNA): TGTGCCAGCAGTGACAGGGGTAGCGATAACGCAGATACGCAGTATTTT.

This clonotype was counted a few times. The chain has TRBV20-1 and TRBJ1-6; D is possibly TRBD1 (5 bases). The CDR3 length is 13 residues. V gave up 5 bases and J gave up 5 bases, with 10 bases separating them. Germline CDR1 and CDR2: DFQATT and SNEGSKA (reference sequence). CDR3 in DNA: TGCAGTGCTGCCGACAGACATAATTCACCCCTCCACTTT. This translates into CSAADRHNSPLHF.